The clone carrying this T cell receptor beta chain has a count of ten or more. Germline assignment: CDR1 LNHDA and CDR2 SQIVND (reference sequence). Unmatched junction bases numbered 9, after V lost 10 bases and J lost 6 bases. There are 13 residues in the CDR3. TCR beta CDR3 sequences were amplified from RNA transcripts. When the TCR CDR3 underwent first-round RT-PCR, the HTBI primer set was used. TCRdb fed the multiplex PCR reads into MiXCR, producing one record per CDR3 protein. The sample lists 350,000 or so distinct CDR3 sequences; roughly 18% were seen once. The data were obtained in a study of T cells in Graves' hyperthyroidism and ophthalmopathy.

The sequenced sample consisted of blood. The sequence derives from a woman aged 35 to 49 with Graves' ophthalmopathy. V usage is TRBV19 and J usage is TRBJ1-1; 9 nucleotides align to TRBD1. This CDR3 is CATQGTGLAEAFF. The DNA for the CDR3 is TGTGCCACCCAAGGGACAGGGTTGGCTGAAGCTTTCTTT.